Following are 15 T cell receptor beta chains from one sample sequenced in a study of T cell responses to AZD1222 COVID-19 vaccine. TCRdb keeps only in-frame clones here, not all; method: immunoSEQ multiplex PCR. The table lists fewer than 100,000 clones, around nine tenths of them singletons. The input for sequencing was peripheral blood, taken 28 days after the second AZD1222 dose. Receptors originate from an adult who received the AZD1222 COVID-19 vaccine.

The count of this clone is one. The chain carries TRBV19 and TRBJ1-1; possible D gene TRBD1, 5 bases. The germline V and J ends were trimmed by 3 bases and 1 base, with 9 bases remaining between them. The CDR3 totals 14 residues. Germline values: CDR1 LNHDA, CDR2 SQIVND (reference sequence). The CDR3 is CASSIDSRNTEAFF. CDR3 nucleotide sequence: TGTGCCAGTAGTATCGACAGTAGGAACACTGAAGCTTTCTTT.

The chain joins TRBV5-1 to TRBJ1-5; no firm D call. This CDR3 is 15 amino acids long. With 4 bases removed from V and 0 bases from J, the gap between germline ends came to 11 bases. CDR1 and CDR2 (germline): SGHRS, YFSETQ. The CDR3 region has the DNA TGCGCCAGCAGCCCCTATTCGGGTAGCAATCAGCCCCAGCATTTT. It codes for CASSPYSGSNQPQHF.

This clone came up once. The rearrangement joins TRBV5-1 to TRBJ2-1; the D gene is possibly TRBD1 (6 bases). CDR3 length equals 13 residues. V lost 4 bases and J 10 bases, leaving 15 bases between the germline ends. CDR1 is SGHRS and CDR2 is YFSETQ in the germline V gene. Here the CDR3 DNA reads TGCGCCAGCAGCACAGGACAGTTAGTAGAGCAGTTCTTC. It specifies CASSTGQLVEQFF.

The V and J genes are TRBV6-6 and TRBJ1-3, with 7 bases fitting TRBD1. The V gene's germline CDR1 is MNHNY and CDR2 SVGAGI (reference sequence). With 7 bases clipped from V and 4 bases from J, the junction kept 4 bases outside the gene matches. The CDR3 has 13 amino acids. CDR3 nucleotide sequence: TGTGCCAGCAACTCGGGACAGGGAAACACCATATATTTT. This gives the protein CASNSGQGNTIYF.

The rearrangement joins TRBV4-1 to TRBJ1-5; D uncertain. CDR3 length: 15 residues. Trimming pared 0 bases from V and 6 bases from J, leaving 12 bases between. The germline CDR1 and CDR2 sequences are MGHRA and YSYEKL. This chain's CDR3 is CASSQDSYGVQPQHF. The CDR3 nucleotides read TGCGCCAGCAGCCAAGATTCGTACGGGGTTCAGCCCCAGCATTTT.

The chain couples TRBV6-5 to TRBJ1-5; TRBD1 might be the D (5 bases). The CDR3 runs 13 residues. Germline CDR1 MNHEY, CDR2 SVGAGI. V lost 7 bases and J 4 bases, leaving 11 bases between the germline ends. The CDR3 bases are TGTGCCAGCAATAATGGGGGTAATCAGCCCCAGCATTTT. Its translation: CASNNGGNQPQHF.

The rearrangement links TRBV7-9 to TRBJ2-5; D remains unclear. The germline CDR1 and CDR2 sequences are SEHNR and FQNEAQ (reference sequence). The CDR3 has 11 amino acids. Deletions cut 3 bases from V and 5 bases from J, with 4 bases between. The CDR3 here is CASSFSETQYF. CDR3 bases: TGTGCCAGCAGCTTCAGTGAGACCCAGTACTTC.

The genes are TRBV20-1 and TRBJ2-7; 10 nucleotides match TRBD1. Trimming removed 3 bases from V and 3 bases from J; junction bases left unmatched: 11. Germline CDR1 DFQATT, CDR2 SNEGSKA (reference sequence). The CDR3 consists of 16 residues. CDR3 amino acids: CSASPAPTGGFYEQYF. In nucleotides, the CDR3 is TGCAGTGCTAGTCCCGCCCCGACAGGGGGCTTCTACGAGCAGTACTTC.

The chain couples TRBV10-3 to TRBJ1-2; D is ambiguous. This CDR3 is built from 12 residues. Germline values: CDR1 ENHRY, CDR2 SYGVKD. V was trimmed by 3 bases and J by 8 bases, leaving 10 bases between them. CDR3 sequence (DNA): TGTGCCATCAGTGATTCCCCGTGGGGCTACACCTTC. Residues: CAISDSPWGYTF.

The J gene is TRBJ1-1, the V gene TRBV15; no clear D gene. V dropped 0 bases and J dropped 11 bases, with 19 bases sitting between them. This CDR3 comprises 15 residues. Germline CDR1 and CDR2: LNHNV and YYDKDF (reference sequence). CDR3 nucleotides: TGTGCCACCAGCAGAGATCAGTTTAACACCGGAACGGCTTTCTTT. It is translated as CATSRDQFNTGTAFF. The full variable domain, with the rest looked up from reference TRBV15 and TRBJ1-1, is DAMVIQNPRYQVTQFGKPVTLSCSQTLNHNVMYWYQQKSSQAPKLLFHYYDKDFNNEADTPDNFQSRRPNTSFCFLDIRSPGLGDTAMYLCATSRDQFNTGTAFFGQGTRLTVV.

The chain uses TRBV10-2 and TRBJ2-2; 13 bases agree with TRBD2. With V trimmed by 2 bases and J by 5 bases, 11 bases remained unmatched. The CDR3 consists of 19 residues. The germline gives CDR1 WSHSY, CDR2 SAAADI. DNA for the CDR3: TGCGCCAGCAGTGAGCCATCGCGGACTAGCGGGGGCGGGACCGGGGAGCTGTTTTTT. Protein: CASSEPSRTSGGGTGELFF.

V and J are TRBV2 and TRBJ1-1, with 9 nucleotides matching TRBD1. V lost 7 bases to trimming and J lost 11 bases; unmatched junction nucleotides: 8. CDR3 length: 12 amino acids. The germline V gene has CDR1 SNHLY and CDR2 FYNNEI. This CDR3 is CASTIGQGQAFF. The CDR3 DNA is TGTGCCAGCACTATCGGACAGGGGCAGGCTTTCTTT.

This clone was observed once. J is TRBJ1-2 and V is TRBV6-5; D unresolved. This CDR3 is built from 14 residues. Between the trimmed V and J ends, which lost 7 bases and 0 bases, there was a span of 12 bases. CDR1 and CDR2 (germline): MNHEY, SVGAGI. The CDR3 DNA is TGTGCCAGCATAGGAAGATCAACTAACTATGGCTACACCTTC. This encodes CASIGRSTNYGYTF.

The genes are TRBV6-2 or TRBV6-3 and TRBJ1-5; TRBD1 matches at 7 bases. With 5 bases clipped from V and 3 bases from J, the junction kept 4 bases outside the gene matches. Germline values: CDR1 MNHEY, CDR2 SVGEGT. This CDR3 region has 14 residues. CDR3 protein: CASSQQGFNQPQHF. The CDR3 bases are TGTGCCAGCAGTCAACAGGGGTTCAATCAGCCCCAGCATTTT.

This clone was observed once. This chain joins TRBV6-5 and TRBJ2-7, with D perhaps matching TRBD1 (6 bases). V was pared by 0 bases and J by 6 bases, with 12 bases between. The CDR3 sequence is 14 residues long. Germline-derived CDR1 and CDR2 are MNHEY and SVGAGI. The CDR3 sequence: CASSYSDQGREQYF. Here the CDR3 DNA reads TGTGCCAGCAGTTACTCAGATCAGGGGCGCGAGCAGTACTTC.